Here is one T cell receptor (beta chain) with its context. The data belong to a study of brain T cells in children with intractable seizures. V gave up 2 bases and J gave up 4 bases, with 24 bases separating them. CDR3 size: 19 residues. Per the germline V gene, CDR1 is KGHSH and CDR2 is LQKENI. Profiling relied on immunoSEQ multiplex PCR, and the TCRdb table lists in-frame clones only, not all of them. The sample lists hundreds of thousands of clones, roughly 93% occurring once. Time point noted: blood from clinic visit 5 months post-surgery; TSC patient then seizure free. This TCR derives from a boy in the first two years of life with tuberous sclerosis and intractable seizures. V is TRBV18 and J is TRBJ1-3; D remains ambiguous. The sample in question was peripheral blood, obtained roughly 5 months after surgery. CDR3 region: CASSPSGDGRTMGGNTIYF. The CDR3 bases are TGTGCCAGCTCACCATCAGGCGACGGACGCACAATGGGAGGAAACACCATATATTTT. Full variable domain (outside the CDR3, taken from reference TRBV18 and TRBJ1-3): NAGVMQNPRHLVRRRGQEARLRCSPMKGHSHVYWYRQLPEEGLKFMVYLQKENIIDESGMPKERFSAEFPKEGPSILRIQQVVRGDSAAYFCASSPSGDGRTMGGNTIYFGEGSWLTVV.